Included here is one TCR beta chain sequence, with context. No antigen is known for it. The record originates from a study of OX40 agonist ivuxolimab in advanced cancers. On the study more broadly: Enrollees could have had prior anti-PD-1, anti-PD-L1 or anti-CTLA-4 therapy, which 30% to 50% had received.

The method was immunoSEQ multiplex PCR; TCRdb's version includes in-frame clones alone and lacks a portion of them. The sample records about 73,000 clones, roughly 80% being singletons. General study points: The CD4+ and CD8+ T cells in the blood had expanded clonally by week 6 at 0.1 to 3.0 mg/kg.

The sequenced sample was CD4+ or CD8+ T cells sorted from blood, obtained in a trial of the OX40 agonist ivuxolimab. The TCR comes from an adult with an advanced solid tumor such as melanoma, head and neck, liver or kidney cancer.

CDR3 residues: CASSLRLAGGPGEQFF. The CDR3 nucleotides are TGTGCCAGCAGCTTAAGGCTAGCGGGAGGGCCAGGAGAGCAGTTCTTC. The chain uses TRBV7-8 and TRBJ2-1, with TRBD2 matching 12 bases. CDR1 is SGHVS and CDR2 is FQNEAQ in the germline V gene. The CDR3 extends over 16 amino acids. The J segment lost 10 bases and the V segment lost 2 bases, leaving 9 bases of the junction unmatched.